Presented here are 7 T cell receptor beta chains from one specimen sequenced in a study of blood T cell repertoires in COVID-19. Only in-frame clones appear in the TCRdb table, and some are missing; sequencing was by immunoSEQ multiplex PCR. The table lists fewer than 500,000 clones, around 89% of them singletons. The sequenced material came from PBMCs or T cells enriched from blood (not recorded which). The origin of the receptors is a man aged 30-40 years who had recovered from COVID-19.

Regarding this clone: Germline is not matched at one junction end, which may reflect a read error. The chain couples TRBV7-7 to TRBJ2-1; TRBD2 is a possible D gene (6 bases). The CDR3 extends over 14 amino acids. Per the germline V gene, CDR1 is SSHAT and CDR2 is FNYEAQ (reference sequence). The CDR3: CASSASSANNEQFF. The CDR3, as DNA: TGTGCTAGCAGCGCTTCTAGCGCAAACAATGAGCAGTTCTTC.

This clone has just one count. The rearrangement links TRBV27 to TRBJ1-5; the D gene is possibly TRBD1 (6 bases). The V end lost 5 bases, the J end lost 6 bases, and 20 bases lay between the germline ends. Germline values: CDR1 MNHEY, CDR2 SMNVEV (reference sequence). There are 16 residues in the CDR3. Here the CDR3 reads CASSRTGQPGVQPQHF. The CDR3 coding sequence is TGTGCCAGCAGTAGGACGGGCCAGCCAGGGGTTCAGCCCCAGCATTTT.

This sequence joins TRBV19 and TRBJ1-2; perhaps TRBD1 as D (6 bases). Germline V gene lookup returns CDR1 LNHDA and CDR2 SQIVND (reference sequence). The V and J ends lost 0 bases and 4 bases respectively, with 6 bases between them. The CDR3 sequence is 13 residues long. The CDR3 reads CASSIDRGYGYTF. CDR3 DNA: TGTGCCAGTAGTATAGACAGGGGCTATGGCTACACCTTC.

The chain links TRBV30 to TRBJ2-5; 10 nucleotides agree with TRBD2. The V segment lost 4 bases and the J segment 2 bases; nucleotides outside the gene matches: 7. The CDR3 is 15 residues long. CDR1 is GTSNPN, CDR2 SVGIG, per germline (reference sequence). The CDR3 sequence is CAWTSQAGGQETQYF. The CDR3 bases are TGTGCCTGGACCTCCCAAGCGGGAGGGCAAGAGACCCAGTACTTC.

The chain employs TRBV7-6 and TRBJ2-1, with 7 bases that match TRBD1. Germline V gene data show CDR1 as SGHVS and CDR2 as FNYEAQ. The CDR3 loop spans 15 amino acids. Trimming took 5 bases from V and 2 from J; bases not matched to a gene: 6. In nucleotides, the CDR3 is TGTGCCAGCAGCACCTGGGACAGACCCTACAATGAGCAGTTCTTC. It is translated as CASSTWDRPYNEQFF. Filled out from reference TRBV7-6 and TRBJ2-1, the complete variable domain reads GAGVSQSPRYKVTKRGQDVALRCDPISGHVSLYWYRQALGQGPEFLTYFNYEAQQDKSGLPNDRFSAERPEGSISTLTIQRTEQRDSAMYRCASSTWDRPYNEQFFGPGTRLTVL.

J is TRBJ1-4 and V is TRBV5-1; a possible D gene is TRBD1 (6 bases). Per germline, CDR1 SGHRS and CDR2 YFSETQ. V lost 5 bases to trimming and J lost 5 bases, with 16 bases between them. This CDR3 is 15 amino acids long. The CDR3, as DNA: TGCGCCAGCAGGCGATCGGGGGGCACGAATGAAAAACTGTTTTTT. This translates into CASRRSGGTNEKLFF.

V is TRBV7-7 and J is TRBJ2-1; perhaps TRBD2 as D (6 bases). Germline CDR1 and CDR2: SSHAT and FNYEAQ (reference sequence). The CDR3 spans 13 residues. V was cut by 5 bases and J by 5 bases, with 10 bases left in between. CDR3 protein: CASSPAGNNEQFF. CDR3 nucleotides: TGTGCCAGCAGCCCAGCGGGCAACAATGAGCAGTTCTTC. The full variable domain, rest sourced from reference TRBV7-7 and TRBJ2-1, is GAGVSQSPRYKVTKRGQDVTLRCDPISSHATLYWYQQALGQGPEFLTYFNYEAQPDKSGLPSDRFSAERPEGSISTLTIQRTEQRDSAMYRCASSPAGNNEQFFGPGTRLTVL.